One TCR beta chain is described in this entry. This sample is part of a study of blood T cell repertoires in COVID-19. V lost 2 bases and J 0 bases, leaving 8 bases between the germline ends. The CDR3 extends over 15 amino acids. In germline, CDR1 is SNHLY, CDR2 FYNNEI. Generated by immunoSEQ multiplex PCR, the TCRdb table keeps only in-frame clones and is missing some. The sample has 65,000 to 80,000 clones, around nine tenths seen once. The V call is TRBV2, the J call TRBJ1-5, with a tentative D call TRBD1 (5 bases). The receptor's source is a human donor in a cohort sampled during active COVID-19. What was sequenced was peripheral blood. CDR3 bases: TGTGCCAGCAGTGAACAGGGACTTAGCAATCAGCCCCAGCATTTT. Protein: CASSEQGLSNQPQHF.